This entry lists 12 T cell receptor beta chains sequenced from one sample in a study of T cell repertoires in cytomegalovirus infection. TCRdb used MiXCR to reprocess the reads, holding one entry per CDR3 protein. The sample carries roughly 920,000 distinct CDR3 sequences, 30% to 40% recorded once. Their antigens remain unidentified. Sequenced here: cultured CD8+ T cells from PBMCs, sampled from culture after CMV antigen stimulation. The receptor source for this set is a human donor in good health (CMV status not recorded). Some clones in this sample may be carry-over from other donors' samples.

This chain connects TRBV12-3 or TRBV12-4 to TRBJ2-7; D gene uncertain. V was trimmed by 4 bases and J by 3 bases, leaving 22 bases between them. This CDR3 spans 17 amino acids. In DNA, the CDR3 is TGTGCCAGCAGTTCGTCGTCGACTGGGGAAATTTTCTACGAGCAGTACTTC. It specifies CASSSSSTGEIFYEQYF.

This clonotype appeared a few times. The V and J genes are TRBV6-5 and TRBJ2-5, with 7 positions matching TRBD1. This CDR3 has 14 amino acids. Germline CDR1 and CDR2: MNHEY and SVGAGI. V gave up 5 bases and J gave up 5 bases; unmatched junction bases: 8. The CDR3 DNA reads as TGTGCCAGCAGTACACACCACAGGGGTGAGACCCAGTACTTC. The encoded protein is CASSTHHRGETQYF.

A few counts support this clonotype. Written as DNA, the CDR3 is TGTGCCAGCAGCCATCCTTATGCTTCCTACGAGCAGTACGTC. Protein: CASSHPYASYEQYV. The V call is TRBV7-9, the J call TRBJ2-7, with D unclear. The germline V and J ends were trimmed by 5 bases and 1 base, with 12 bases remaining between them. Germline CDR1 reads SEHNR; CDR2 reads FQNEAQ (reference sequence). The CDR3 loop spans 14 amino acids.

This clonotype occurred many times. This chain connects TRBV6-5 to TRBJ1-5, with 7 bases that match TRBD1. CDR3 size: 14 residues. Losses at the gene ends were 6 bases for V and 5 bases for J; bases not matched to a gene: 7. The V gene's germline CDR1 is MNHEY and CDR2 SVGAGI. The CDR3 loop is CASSHGTAHQPQHF. The DNA for the CDR3 is TGTGCCAGCAGCCACGGGACAGCCCATCAGCCCCAGCATTTT.

About this clonotype: The junction differs from germline at one of its ends, possibly a read error. The chain couples TRBV6-2 or TRBV6-3 to TRBJ2-3; 7 bases are a match to TRBD2. The V gene's germline CDR1 is MNHEY and CDR2 SVGEGT. The CDR3 is made up of 14 amino acids. The CDR3 is CVSSPGLPGMAQYF. The CDR3 DNA follows: TGTGTCAGCAGTCCGGGACTACCCGGTATGGCGCAGTATTTT.

This clonotype was picked up many times. This chain connects TRBV4-2 to TRBJ2-5, with 7 bases fitting TRBD1. Germline V gives CDR1 LGHNA, CDR2 YNFKEQ. This CDR3 has 15 residues. After removal of 0 bases from V and 5 bases from J, the junction contained 6 bases not matched to a gene. CDR3 in DNA: TGTGCCAGCAGCCAAGATTCAGGGACAGTTGAGACCCAGTACTTC. This codes for CASSQDSGTVETQYF.

The V gene is TRBV6-5, the J gene TRBJ2-5; 9 nucleotides align to TRBD2. Germline lookup yields CDR1 MNHEY and CDR2 SVGAGI. This CDR3 region has 16 residues. V shed 1 base and J 2 bases; nucleotides not matched to a gene: 5. CDR3 region: CASSYLAGVIQETQYF. The DNA for the CDR3 is TGTGCCAGCAGTTACTTAGCGGGGGTGATACAAGAGACCCAGTACTTC.

This clonotype appeared a few times. CDR3 in amino acids: CASSSGIQYF. CDR3 DNA sequence: TGTGCCAGCAGTTCGGGAATCCAGTACTTC. The V call is TRBV7-4, the J call TRBJ2-5; possibly TRBD2 for D (5 bases). In germline, CDR1 is SGHVT, CDR2 SQSDAQ. This CDR3 contains 10 residues. Trimming pared 6 bases from V and 10 bases from J, leaving 9 bases between.

As for this clonotype: A read error may explain this, as a much larger clone is one base away. The rearrangement joins TRBV12-3 or TRBV12-4 to TRBJ1-1; tentative D call: TRBD1 (5 bases). The CDR3 covers 16 residues. The CDR3 sequence: CASSSTIGGLNTGAFF. CDR3 DNA sequence: TGTGCCAGCAGTTCCACAATTGGGGGGTTGAACACTGGAGCTTTCTTT.

This chain links TRBV7-9 with TRBJ2-7; the match to TRBD1 covers 7 bases. The trim removed 4 bases at V and 3 bases at J, leaving 9 bases unmatched. There are 15 residues in the CDR3. Germline V gene sequence: CDR1 SEHNR, CDR2 FQNEAQ (reference sequence). CDR3 nucleotide sequence: TGTGCCAGCAGCTCGTACCGGGACAGAAACTACGAGCAGTACTTC. Translated, it gives CASSSYRDRNYEQYF.

This clonotype was observed a single time. A much larger clone lies a single base off, so this may be a read error. The V and J genes are TRBV5-4 and TRBJ2-5, with 12 bases lining up with TRBD2. The CDR3 spans 18 residues. Germline lookup yields CDR1 SGHNT and CDR2 YYREEE (reference sequence). The CDR3 protein is CANSPPTPLAGGLETQYF. As DNA, the CDR3 is TGTGCCAACAGCCCTCCAACCCCCCTAGCGGGGGGGCTAGAGACCCAGTACTTC.

This chain connects TRBV20-1 to TRBJ1-2; the D is unclear. The CDR3 totals 16 residues. The V gene lost 0 bases and the J gene lost 4 bases, with 18 bases spanning the gap. Germline CDR1 reads DFQATT; CDR2 reads SNEGSKA (reference sequence). The CDR3 region has the DNA TGCAGTGCTAGAGATAATTTCCAGAGGGCCAGCTATGGCTACACCTTC. Translated, it gives CSARDNFQRASYGYTF.